The entry below gives a single T cell receptor (beta chain) sequence along with its context. Sequencing was performed with immunoSEQ multiplex PCR; in TCRdb, only in-frame clones are kept and a portion is missing. Among approximately 100,000 clones listed, 90% were seen once. These data come from a study of control samples from healthy donors and cancer patients. Sequenced sample: blood. This receptor was identified in a woman under 30 in good health.

CDR3 loop: CASSFGTDLYGYTF. The CDR3 coding sequence is TGTGCCAGCAGCTTCGGGACAGATCTTTATGGCTACACCTTC. The J gene is TRBJ1-2, the V gene TRBV5-6, with 7 bases matching TRBD1. Germline loops: CDR1 SGHDT, CDR2 YYEEEE. V trimming: 2 bases; J trimming: 5 bases; junction bases outside the gene matches: 6. The CDR3 length is 14 residues.